This passage covers 18 T cell receptor beta chains from one sample sequenced in a study of T cell responses to AZD1222 COVID-19 vaccine. Profiling relied on immunoSEQ multiplex PCR, and the TCRdb table lists in-frame clones only, not all of them. This repertoire shows under 170,000 clones, less than 95% found once; its top ten account for roughly 1.2%. Sequencing used peripheral blood, obtained on day 0 of AZD1222 vaccination. The receptors here all came from an adult in good health.

The chain joins TRBV19 to TRBJ2-3, with D possibly TRBD2 on 6 matching bases. The CDR3 extends over 15 amino acids. Trimming removed 7 bases at V and 0 bases at J, with 14 bases between. Germline V gene lookup returns CDR1 LNHDA and CDR2 SQIVND (reference sequence). DNA of the CDR3: TGTGCCAGTAAGATAGCGGTACCTAGCACAGATACGCAGTATTTT. Encoded protein: CASKIAVPSTDTQYF.

DNA of the CDR3: TGCAGCGTAGGTGAGCCAGGTGAAGCTTTCTTT. Its protein is CSVGEPGEAFF. The gene calls are TRBV29-1 and TRBJ1-1; D remains unclear. Trimming pared 6 bases from V and 7 bases from J, leaving 12 bases between. The CDR3 loop spans 11 amino acids. Looked up from germline, CDR1 is SQVTM and CDR2 is ANQGSEA.

This chain uses TRBV7-8 with TRBJ2-7; TRBD2 is a possible D gene (5 bases). V lost 2 bases to trimming and J lost 6 bases, with 11 bases between them. Per the germline V gene, CDR1 is SGHVS and CDR2 is FQNEAQ. This CDR3 comprises 13 residues. The CDR3 DNA is TGTGCCAGCAGCTTAATAGGCGGGTCCGAGCAGTACGTC. This sequence encodes CASSLIGGSEQYV.

The chain is built from TRBV2 and TRBJ1-2, with 7 nucleotides matching TRBD1. Per the germline V gene, CDR1 is SNHLY and CDR2 is FYNNEI. V trimming: 2 bases; J trimming: 6 bases; junction bases outside the gene matches: 12. The CDR3 contains 16 residues. The CDR3: CASSENRGGLGDGYTF. The DNA of the CDR3 is TGTGCCAGCAGTGAAAACAGGGGAGGCTTGGGCGATGGCTACACCTTC.

The rearrangement links TRBV9 to TRBJ2-1, with a possible D match to TRBD1 (6 bases). V was pared by 3 bases and J by 5 bases, with 9 bases between. The CDR3 spans 13 residues. Germline V gives CDR1 SGDLS, CDR2 YYNGEE. CDR3 in DNA: TGTGCCAGCAGCGCGCCAGGGGACAATGAGCAGTTCTTC. Residues: CASSAPGDNEQFF.

The rearrangement joins TRBV28 to TRBJ1-2; no clear D gene. The CDR3 totals 13 residues. The V end was cut by 7 bases, the J end by 0 bases, with 9 bases between. Per germline, CDR1 MDHEN and CDR2 SYDVKM. The CDR3: CASISGTNYGYTF. The CDR3 nucleotides are TGTGCCAGCATTAGCGGCACTAACTATGGCTACACCTTC.

J is TRBJ2-3 and V is TRBV11-3; D not resolved. Germline V gene data show CDR1 as SGHNT and CDR2 as YENEEA. The CDR3 spans 12 residues. Trimming took 6 bases from V and 5 from J, leaving 9 bases between them. The CDR3 here is CASSLPRDTQYF. The DNA of the CDR3 is TGTGCCAGCAGTCTACCCCGAGATACGCAGTATTTT.

The chain links TRBV19 to TRBJ1-1; 9 bases line up with TRBD1. This CDR3 region has 15 residues. V shed 4 bases, J shed 2 bases, and the junction held 5 bases outside the gene matches. The germline CDR1 and CDR2 sequences are LNHDA and SQIVND (reference sequence). The CDR3 sequence is CASSTQGAVNTEAFF. In DNA, the CDR3 is TGTGCCAGTAGTACACAGGGGGCGGTAAACACTGAAGCTTTCTTT.

This clone has only a few counts. CDR3 region: CASSYDSSRSYGYTF. For the CDR3, the DNA is TGTGCCAGCAGTTACGACTCCTCCAGGAGCTATGGCTACACCTTC. This chain joins TRBV6-5 and TRBJ1-2; no reliable D call. CDR3 size: 15 residues. The V and J ends lost 2 bases and 4 bases respectively, with 14 bases between them. Germline CDR1 MNHEY, CDR2 SVGAGI.

The gene calls are TRBV7-9 and TRBJ1-2; TRBD1 agrees at 8 bases. The germline V gene encodes CDR1 SEHNR and CDR2 FQNEAQ (reference sequence). The J segment lost 6 bases and the V segment lost 4 bases, leaving 10 bases of the junction unmatched. The CDR3 extends over 15 amino acids. The DNA of the CDR3 is TGTGCCAGCAGCTCCGGGACAGGTTTATTGGATGGCTACACCTTC. Its translation is CASSSGTGLLDGYTF.

This sequence joins TRBV4-2 and TRBJ1-5; maybe TRBD1 (6 bases). In germline, CDR1 is LGHNA, CDR2 YNFKEQ. Trimming left V 0 bases short and J 0 bases short, with 12 bases between. This CDR3 is built from 17 residues. The CDR3 loop reads CASSQEVVGGSNQPQHF. Here the CDR3 DNA reads TGTGCCAGCAGCCAAGAAGTGGTAGGGGGTAGCAATCAGCCCCAGCATTTT.

This clone has only one observation. The rearrangement links TRBV11-2 to TRBJ2-7; 7 positions match TRBD1. The V gene's germline CDR1 is SGHAT and CDR2 FQNNGV. The CDR3 consists of 13 residues. The junction had 3 bases not matched to a gene; V was cut back by 5 bases and J by 2 bases. DNA for the CDR3: TGTGCCAGCAGCAGGGGGCTAACCTACGAGCAGTACGTC. It yields the protein CASSRGLTYEQYV.

The chain is built from TRBV7-3 and TRBJ2-1; a weak D match, TRBD2 (6 bases). Germline CDR1 is SGHTA and CDR2 is FQGTGA. The length of the CDR3 is 16 residues. Between the trimmed V and J ends, which lost 5 bases and 2 bases, there was a span of 16 bases. CDR3 protein: CASSPTGRTPYNEQFF. The CDR3, as DNA: TGTGCCAGCAGCCCGACTGGGAGGACCCCCTACAATGAGCAGTTCTTC.

This chain uses TRBV15 with TRBJ2-1; 9 nucleotides agree with TRBD1. Germline assignment: CDR1 LNHNV and CDR2 YYDKDF (reference sequence). V lost 4 bases to trimming and J lost 2 bases; unmatched junction nucleotides: 3. This CDR3 comprises 15 residues. The CDR3 protein is CATSIGQGPYNEQFF. The CDR3 region has the DNA TGTGCCACCAGCATCGGACAGGGGCCCTACAATGAGCAGTTCTTC.

The V and J genes are TRBV10-2 and TRBJ2-1; D remains ambiguous. The CDR3 consists of 13 residues. Germline CDR1 WSHSY, CDR2 SAAADI. Trimming removed 6 bases from V and 7 bases from J, with 13 bases in between. The CDR3 DNA reads TGCGCCAGCAGGGATACAGTAAGGAATGAGCAGTTCTTC. This encodes CASRDTVRNEQFF.

The chain carries TRBV7-9 and TRBJ2-5; 9 bases fit TRBD2. The V gene's germline CDR1 is SEHNR and CDR2 FQNEAQ (reference sequence). Unmatched junction bases numbered 9, after V lost 3 bases and J lost 1 base. The CDR3 consists of 17 residues. The CDR3 here is CASSFGSSGGFQETQYF. The CDR3 nucleotides are TGTGCCAGCAGCTTTGGATCAAGCGGGGGGTTCCAAGAGACCCAGTACTTC. Combining the CDR3 with reference TRBV7-9 and TRBJ2-5 gives the whole variable domain DTGVSQNPRHKITKRGQNVTFRCDPISEHNRLYWYRQTLGQGPEFLTYFQNEAQLEKSRLLSDRFSAERPKGSFSTLEIQRTEQGDSAMYLCASSFGSSGGFQETQYFGPGTRLLVL.

The chain is built from TRBV27 and TRBJ1-2; TRBD1 agrees at 8 bases. There are 15 residues in the CDR3. Per the germline V gene, CDR1 is MNHEY and CDR2 is SMNVEV (reference sequence). Trimming removed 5 bases from V and 2 bases from J; junction bases left unmatched: 7. The CDR3 bases are TGTGCCAGCAGTACCGACAGGGGAGTCAACTATGGCTACACCTTC. It is translated as CASSTDRGVNYGYTF.

V and J are TRBV13 and TRBJ1-2, with TRBD1 matching 7 bases. The length of the CDR3 is 13 residues. Trimming at V came to 3 bases and at J to 6 bases, leaving 4 bases not matched to a gene. Germline CDR1 PRHDT, CDR2 FYEKMQ (reference sequence). CDR3 nucleotides: TGTGCCAGCAGCTTTGACAGGGCCAATGGCTACACCTTC. It translates to CASSFDRANGYTF.